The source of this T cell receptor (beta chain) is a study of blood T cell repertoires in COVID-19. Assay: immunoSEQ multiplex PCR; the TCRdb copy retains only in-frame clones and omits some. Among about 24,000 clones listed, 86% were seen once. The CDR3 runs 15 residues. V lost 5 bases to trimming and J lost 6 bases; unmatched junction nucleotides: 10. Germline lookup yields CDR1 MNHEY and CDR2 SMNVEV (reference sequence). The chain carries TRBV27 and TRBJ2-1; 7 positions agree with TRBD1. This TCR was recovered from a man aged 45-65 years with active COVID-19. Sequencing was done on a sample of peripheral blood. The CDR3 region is CASSTNRGNGNEQFF. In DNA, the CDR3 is TGTGCCAGCAGTACAAACAGGGGTAACGGCAATGAGCAGTTCTTC.